This T cell receptor beta chain is from a study of blood T cell repertoires in COVID-19. About the research overall: Samples representing acute and convalescent COVID-19 were sourced from the United States, Italy and Spain. The analysed material was cDNA or gDNA that came from T cells, B-cell-depleted T cells, or PBMCs.

The junction had 12 bases not matched to a gene; V was cut back by 5 bases and J by 0 bases. CDR1 SGHTA and CDR2 FQGTGA come from the germline V gene. This CDR3 is built from 18 residues. Original methodology: The authors estimated nucleated cell counts from reference gene primer amplification. Assay: immunoSEQ multiplex PCR; the TCRdb copy retains only in-frame clones and omits some. V and J calls and clone size are those listed in that table; D and trimming were worked out from the DNA. The table lists fewer than 350,000 clones, about 89% of them singletons. The TCR originated in a woman aged 50 to 65 who had recovered from COVID-19. The source material was peripheral blood. This sequence joins TRBV7-3 and TRBJ2-2; 7 positions agree with TRBD1. The CDR3 protein is CASSEKGTGTANTGELFF. CDR3 DNA sequence: TGTGCCAGCAGCGAGAAGGGCACCGGGACAGCGAACACCGGGGAGCTGTTTTTT.